This T cell receptor (beta chain) was found in a study of cytomegalovirus exposure and HLA in healthy donors. Study as a whole: It was reported in a later analysis that the 120 validation repertoires used the same platform as the 650 to 800 first-cohort repertoires. Study-wide findings and caveats: Both high specificity and high sensitivity reportedly marked the classifier's diagnosis of cytomegalovirus status. Subsequent analysis revealed that first-cohort TCR clusters tended to co-occur in the 120 or so validation repertoires.

Comment on this clone: Its specificity is not known.

This CDR3 contains 13 residues. V lost 6 bases and J lost 7; bases outside the gene matches: 1. From germline, CDR1 is MNHEY and CDR2 SVGAGI. Clones were read by immunoSEQ multiplex PCR, and TCRdb kept only the in-frame ones, dropping some. The sample has 150,000 to 200,000 clones; approximately 84% are singletons. The genes are TRBV6-5 and TRBJ1-4; 11 bases are a match to TRBD1. The sequence was obtained from a man aged 18 to 30 in good health and CMV-seropositive. Sequences were obtained from PBMCs. CDR3: CASSGTGGEKLFF. In DNA, the CDR3 is TGTGCCAGCAGCGGGACAGGGGGTGAAAAACTGTTTTTT.